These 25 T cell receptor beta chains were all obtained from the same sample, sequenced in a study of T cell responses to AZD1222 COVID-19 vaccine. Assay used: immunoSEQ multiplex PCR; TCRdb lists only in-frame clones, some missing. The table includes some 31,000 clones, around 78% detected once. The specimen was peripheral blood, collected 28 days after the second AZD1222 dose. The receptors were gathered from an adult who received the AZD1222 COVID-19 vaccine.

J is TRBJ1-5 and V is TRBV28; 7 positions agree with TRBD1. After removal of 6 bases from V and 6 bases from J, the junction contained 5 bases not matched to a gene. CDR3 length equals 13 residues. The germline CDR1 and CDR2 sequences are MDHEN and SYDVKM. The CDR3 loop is CASRQGVGQPQHF. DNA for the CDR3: TGTGCCAGCAGGCAGGGGGTCGGTCAGCCCCAGCATTTT. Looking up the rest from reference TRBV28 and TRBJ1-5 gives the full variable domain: DVKVTQSSRYLVKRTGEKVFLECVQDMDHENMFWYRQDPGLGLRLIYFSYDVKMKEKGDIPEGYSVSREKKERFSLILESASTNQTSMYLCASRQGVGQPQHFGDGTRLSIL.

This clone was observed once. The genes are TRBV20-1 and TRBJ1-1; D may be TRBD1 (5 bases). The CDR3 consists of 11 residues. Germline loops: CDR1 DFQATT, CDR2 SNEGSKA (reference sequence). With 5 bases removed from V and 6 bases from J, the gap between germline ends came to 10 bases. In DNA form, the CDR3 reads TGCAGTGCTTCCGGGACTTCTGAAGCTTTCTTT. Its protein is CSASGTSEAFF.

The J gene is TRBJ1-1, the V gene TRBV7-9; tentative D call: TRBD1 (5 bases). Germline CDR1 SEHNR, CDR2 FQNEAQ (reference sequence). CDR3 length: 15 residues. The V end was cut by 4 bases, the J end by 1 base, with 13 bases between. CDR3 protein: CASSWDGGWNTEAFF. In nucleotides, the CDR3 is TGTGCCAGCAGCTGGGACGGGGGGTGGAACACTGAAGCTTTCTTT.

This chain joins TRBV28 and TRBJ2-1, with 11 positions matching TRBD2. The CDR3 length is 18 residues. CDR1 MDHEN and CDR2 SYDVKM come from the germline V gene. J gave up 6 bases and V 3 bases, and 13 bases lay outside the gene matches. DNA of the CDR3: TGTGCCAGCAGTTTCATGACTAGCGGGGACCTCTTTTCCAATGAGCAGTTCTTC. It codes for CASSFMTSGDLFSNEQFF.

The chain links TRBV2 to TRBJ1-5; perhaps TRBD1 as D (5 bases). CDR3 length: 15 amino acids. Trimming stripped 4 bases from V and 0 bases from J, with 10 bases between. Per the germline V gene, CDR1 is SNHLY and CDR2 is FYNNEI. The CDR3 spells CASSVRTNSNQPQHF. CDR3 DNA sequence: TGTGCCAGCAGTGTAAGGACAAATAGCAATCAGCCCCAGCATTTT.

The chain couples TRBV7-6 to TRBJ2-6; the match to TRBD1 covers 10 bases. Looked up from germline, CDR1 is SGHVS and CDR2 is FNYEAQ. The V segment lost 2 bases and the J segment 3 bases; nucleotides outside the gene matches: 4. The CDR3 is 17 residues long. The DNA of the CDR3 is TGTGCCAGCAGCTTAAGACAGGGGGCGCATGGGGCCAACGTCCTGACTTTC. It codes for CASSLRQGAHGANVLTF.

This CDR3 reads CASQADTDYGYTF. In nucleotides, the CDR3 is TGTGCCAGCCAAGCAGACACAGACTATGGCTACACCTTC. This rearrangement joins TRBV18 to TRBJ1-2, with unresolved D. CDR3 length: 13 residues. The V end was cut by 8 bases, the J end by 3 bases, with 13 bases between. CDR1 is KGHSH, CDR2 LQKENI, per germline. Combining the CDR3 with reference TRBV18 and TRBJ1-2 gives the whole variable domain NAGVMQNPRHLVRRRGQEARLRCSPMKGHSHVYWYRQLPEEGLKFMVYLQKENIIDESGMPKERFSAEFPKEGPSILRIQQVVRGDSAAYFCASQADTDYGYTFGSGTRLTVV.

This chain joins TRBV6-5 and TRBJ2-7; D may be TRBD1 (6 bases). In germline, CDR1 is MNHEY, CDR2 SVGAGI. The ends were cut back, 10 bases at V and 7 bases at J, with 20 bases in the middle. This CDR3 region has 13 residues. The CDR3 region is CATAGTPQGEQYV. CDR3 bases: TGTGCCACCGCAGGGACACCCCAGGGGGAGCAGTACGTC.

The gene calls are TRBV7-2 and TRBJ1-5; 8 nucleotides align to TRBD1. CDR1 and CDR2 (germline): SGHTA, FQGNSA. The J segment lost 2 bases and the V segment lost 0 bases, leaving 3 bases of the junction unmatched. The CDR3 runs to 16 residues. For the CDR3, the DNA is TGTGCCAGCAGCTTAGCGACAGGGGCTGGCAATCAGCCCCAGCATTTT. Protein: CASSLATGAGNQPQHF. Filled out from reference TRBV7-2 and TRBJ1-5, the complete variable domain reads GAGVSQSPSNKVTEKGKDVELRCDPISGHTALYWYRQSLGQGLEFLIYFQGNSAPDKSGLPSDRFSAERTGGSVSTLTIQRTQQEDSAVYLCASSLATGAGNQPQHFGDGTRLSIL.

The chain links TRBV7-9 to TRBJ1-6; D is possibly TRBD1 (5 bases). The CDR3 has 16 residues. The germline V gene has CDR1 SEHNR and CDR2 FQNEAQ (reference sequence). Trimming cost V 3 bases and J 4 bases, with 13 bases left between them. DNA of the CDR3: TGTGCCAGCAGCTTCGGGCAGGGATTTTATAATTCACCCCTCCACTTT. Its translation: CASSFGQGFYNSPLHF.

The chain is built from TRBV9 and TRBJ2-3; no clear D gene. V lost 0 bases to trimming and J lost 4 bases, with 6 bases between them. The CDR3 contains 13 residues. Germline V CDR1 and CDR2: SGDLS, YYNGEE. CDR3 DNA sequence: TGTGCCAGCAGCGTAGGGGCGCCAGATACGCAGTATTTT. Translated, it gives CASSVGAPDTQYF.

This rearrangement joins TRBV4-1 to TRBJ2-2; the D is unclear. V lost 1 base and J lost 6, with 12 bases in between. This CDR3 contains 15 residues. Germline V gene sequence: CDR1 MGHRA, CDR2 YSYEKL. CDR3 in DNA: TGCGCCAGCAGCCAAGCCCCTAGGAGTGCCGGGGAGCTGTTTTTT. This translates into CASSQAPRSAGELFF.

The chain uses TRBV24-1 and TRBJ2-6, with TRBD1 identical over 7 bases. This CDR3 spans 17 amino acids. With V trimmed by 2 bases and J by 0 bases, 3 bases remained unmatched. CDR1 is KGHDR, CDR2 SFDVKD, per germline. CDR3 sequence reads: CATSDSRTGSGANVLTF. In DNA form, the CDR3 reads TGTGCCACCAGTGATTCCAGGACAGGCTCTGGGGCCAACGTCCTGACTTTC.

CDR3 protein: CASSRGLGNNSPLHF. CDR3 DNA: TGCGCCAGCAGCCGAGGACTCGGGAATAATTCACCCCTCCACTTT. The genes are TRBV5-1 and TRBJ1-6; D is unresolved. Trimming took 4 bases from V and 5 from J, leaving 13 bases between them. Germline values: CDR1 SGHRS, CDR2 YFSETQ. The CDR3 is made up of 15 amino acids.

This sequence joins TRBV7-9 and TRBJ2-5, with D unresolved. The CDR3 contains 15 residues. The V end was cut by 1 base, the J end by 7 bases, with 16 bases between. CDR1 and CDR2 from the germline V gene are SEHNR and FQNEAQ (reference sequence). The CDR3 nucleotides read TGTGCCAGCAGCTTAGAAGTGTCCCTCACCAGGACCCAGTACTTC. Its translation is CASSLEVSLTRTQYF.

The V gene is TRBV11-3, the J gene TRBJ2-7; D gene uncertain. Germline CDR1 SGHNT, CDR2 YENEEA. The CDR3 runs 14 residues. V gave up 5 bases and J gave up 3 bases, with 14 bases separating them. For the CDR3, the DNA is TGTGCCAGCAGCCCGATCCATGGCATCTACGAGCAGTACGTC. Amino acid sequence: CASSPIHGIYEQYV.

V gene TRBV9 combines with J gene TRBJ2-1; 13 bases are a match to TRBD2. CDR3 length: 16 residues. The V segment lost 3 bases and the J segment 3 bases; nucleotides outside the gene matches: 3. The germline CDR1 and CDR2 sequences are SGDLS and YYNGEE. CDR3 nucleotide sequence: TGTGCCAGCAGCGCGGGGACTAGCGGGGTCTACAATGAGCAGTTCTTC. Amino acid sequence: CASSAGTSGVYNEQFF.

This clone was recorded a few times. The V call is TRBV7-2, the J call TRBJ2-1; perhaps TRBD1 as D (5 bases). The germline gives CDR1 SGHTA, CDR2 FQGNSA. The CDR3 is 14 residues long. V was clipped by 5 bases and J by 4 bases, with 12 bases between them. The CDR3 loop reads CASSRAQGYNEQFF. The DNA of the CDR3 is TGTGCCAGCAGCAGGGCTCAGGGTTACAATGAGCAGTTCTTC.

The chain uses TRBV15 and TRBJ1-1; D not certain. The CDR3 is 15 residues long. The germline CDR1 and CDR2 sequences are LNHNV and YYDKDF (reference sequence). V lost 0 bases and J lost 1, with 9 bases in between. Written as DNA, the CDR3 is TGTGCCACCAGCAGAGATTTGCTGACGAACACTGAAGCTTTCTTT. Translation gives CATSRDLLTNTEAFF.

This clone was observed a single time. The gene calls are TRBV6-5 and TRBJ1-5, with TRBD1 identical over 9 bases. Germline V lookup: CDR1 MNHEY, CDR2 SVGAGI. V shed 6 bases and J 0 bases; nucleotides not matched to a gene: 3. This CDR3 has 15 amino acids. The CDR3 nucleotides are TGTGCCAGCAGCGGGGACAGGGTTAGCAATCAGCCCCAGCATTTT. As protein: CASSGDRVSNQPQHF.

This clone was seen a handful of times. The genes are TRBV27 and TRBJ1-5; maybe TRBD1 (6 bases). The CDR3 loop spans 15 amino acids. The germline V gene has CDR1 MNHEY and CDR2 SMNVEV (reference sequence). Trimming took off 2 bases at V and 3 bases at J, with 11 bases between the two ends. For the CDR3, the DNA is TGTGCCAGCAGTTTAGCCAGGGGAAACAATCAGCCCCAGCATTTT. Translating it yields CASSLARGNNQPQHF.

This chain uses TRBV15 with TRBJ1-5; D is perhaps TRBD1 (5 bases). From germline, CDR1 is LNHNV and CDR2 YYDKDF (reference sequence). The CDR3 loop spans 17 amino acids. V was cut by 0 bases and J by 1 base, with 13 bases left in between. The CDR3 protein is CATSRDSGVRSNQPQHF. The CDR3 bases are TGTGCCACCAGCAGAGATTCGGGGGTACGGAGCAATCAGCCCCAGCATTTT.

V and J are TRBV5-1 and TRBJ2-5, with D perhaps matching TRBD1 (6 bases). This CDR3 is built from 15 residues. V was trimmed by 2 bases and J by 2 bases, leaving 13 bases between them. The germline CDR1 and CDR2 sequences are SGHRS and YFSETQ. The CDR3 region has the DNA TGCGCCAGCAGCTTTGTGCCGGGGACACAAGAGACCCAGTACTTC. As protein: CASSFVPGTQETQYF. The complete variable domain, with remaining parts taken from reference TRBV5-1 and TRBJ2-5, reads KAGVTQTPRYLIKTRGQQVTLSCSPISGHRSVSWYQQTPGQGLQFLFEYFSETQRNKGNFPGRFSGRQFSNSRSEMNVSTLELGDSALYLCASSFVPGTQETQYFGPGTRLLVL.

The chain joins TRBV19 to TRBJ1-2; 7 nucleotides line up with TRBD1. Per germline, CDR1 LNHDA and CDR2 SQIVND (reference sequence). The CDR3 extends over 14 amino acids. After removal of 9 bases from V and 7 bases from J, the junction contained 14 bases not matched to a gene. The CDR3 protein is CASKDGQDTGGYTF. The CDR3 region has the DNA TGTGCCAGCAAAGATGGACAGGATACTGGTGGCTACACCTTC.

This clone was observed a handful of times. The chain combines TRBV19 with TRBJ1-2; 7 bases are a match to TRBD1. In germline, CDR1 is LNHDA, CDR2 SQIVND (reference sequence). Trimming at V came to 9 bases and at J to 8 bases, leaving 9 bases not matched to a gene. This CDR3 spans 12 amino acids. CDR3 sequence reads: CASRKGAGGYTF. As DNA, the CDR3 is TGTGCCAGCAGGAAGGGGGCAGGGGGCTACACCTTC. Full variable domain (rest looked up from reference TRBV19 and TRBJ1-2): DGGITQSPKYLFRKEGQNVTLSCEQNLNHDAMYWYRQDPGQGLRLIYYSQIVNDFQKGDIAEGYSVSREKKESFPLTVTSAQKNPTAFYLCASRKGAGGYTFGSGTRLTVV.